Following are 30 T cell receptor beta chains from one sample sequenced in a study of identical twins. MiXCR, run by TCRdb on the 5' RACE reads, gives a single entry per CDR3 protein. The sample consists of approximately 700,000 distinct CDR3 sequences, roughly 18% of them appearing once. This sample also belongs to another study, concerning T cells expressing NK-cell markers.

The sample comprised PBMCs. These receptor sequences come from a woman younger than 30 in good health.

The sample holds a few counts of this clonotype. This sequence joins TRBV7-2 and TRBJ2-5; the D gene could be TRBD1 or TRBD2 (6 bases each). The CDR3 totals 17 residues. V lost 0 bases and J lost 1, with 15 bases in between. The germline V gene encodes CDR1 SGHTA and CDR2 FQGNSA. CDR3 region: CASSLAGLGARQETQYF. In DNA, the CDR3 is TGTGCCAGCAGCTTAGCGGGACTGGGGGCCCGCCAAGAGACCCAGTACTTC.

V is TRBV4-3 and J is TRBJ2-1; D is unclear. Germline CDR1 reads LGHNA; CDR2 reads YSLEER. This CDR3 has 17 amino acids. The V end lost 6 bases, the J end lost 2 bases, and 20 bases lay between the germline ends. The CDR3 nucleotides are TGCGCCAGCAGTAAACGGATGGGCTCCGAGACCTACAATGAGCAGTTCTTC. As protein: CASSKRMGSETYNEQFF.

The genes are TRBV5-1 and TRBJ2-3; D ambiguous. The V gene lost 3 bases and the J gene lost 4 bases, with 12 bases spanning the gap. This CDR3 is 14 amino acids long. Germline V gene lookup returns CDR1 SGHRS and CDR2 YFSETQ. The DNA for the CDR3 is TGCGCCAGCAGCTCGGCTACAGAGGCAGATACGCAGTATTTT. Translated, it gives CASSSATEADTQYF. Full variable domain (outside the CDR3, taken from reference TRBV5-1 and TRBJ2-3): KAGVTQTPRYLIKTRGQQVTLSCSPISGHRSVSWYQQTPGQGLQFLFEYFSETQRNKGNFPGRFSGRQFSNSRSEMNVSTLELGDSALYLCASSSATEADTQYFGPGTRLTVL.

This clonotype was seen a few times. The chain links TRBV4-1 to TRBJ2-7, with unresolved D. Germline CDR1 and CDR2: MGHRA and YSYEKL. The V and J ends lost 0 bases and 2 bases respectively, with 5 bases between them. The CDR3 has 13 residues. DNA of the CDR3: TGCGCCAGCAGCCAAGAGGACCCCTACGAGCAGTACTTC. Its protein product is CASSQEDPYEQYF.

The chain links TRBV4-3 to TRBJ2-7, with 8 bases aligning to TRBD1. Trimming took 4 bases from V and 0 from J; bases not matched to a gene: 5. The CDR3 extends over 15 amino acids. Germline V lookup: CDR1 LGHNA, CDR2 YSLEER. CDR3 DNA: TGCGCCAGCAGCCGAGACAGGGGCTACTCCTACGAGCAGTACTTC. This codes for CASSRDRGYSYEQYF.

This clonotype appeared a few times. The V and J genes are TRBV3-1 and TRBJ2-1, with 10 bases that match TRBD2. Trimming took 4 bases from V and 7 from J; bases not matched to a gene: 16. The CDR3 has 18 residues. Germline CDR1 reads LGHDT; CDR2 reads YNNKEL (reference sequence). DNA of the CDR3: TGTGCCAGCAGCCGCGCCCTAGCGGGGGTCGCTCGGGGGAATGAGCAGTTCTTC. This encodes CASSRALAGVARGNEQFF.

The V and J genes are TRBV7-9 and TRBJ2-2; D is perhaps TRBD1 (5 bases). Germline assignment: CDR1 SEHNR and CDR2 FQNEAQ (reference sequence). The CDR3 is 16 residues long. V was trimmed by 5 bases and J by 5 bases, leaving 18 bases between them. DNA for the CDR3: TGTGCCAGCAGCCCCCGGACACAGACGAGGACCGGGGAGCTGTTTTTT. Its translation: CASSPRTQTRTGELFF.

V and J are TRBV20-1 and TRBJ2-1; D is possibly TRBD2 (5 bases). CDR1 is DFQATT, CDR2 SNEGSKA, per germline (reference sequence). The CDR3 is made up of 17 amino acids. The V gene lost 0 bases and the J gene lost 7 bases, with 22 bases spanning the gap. CDR3 region: CSARDQARASPGNEQFF. CDR3 bases: TGCAGTGCTAGAGATCAGGCCCGGGCCTCACCGGGGAATGAGCAGTTCTTC.

The V and J genes are TRBV3-1 and TRBJ1-2; no clear D gene. The CDR3 sequence is 18 residues long. Trimming stripped 0 bases from V and 4 bases from J, with 21 bases between. CDR1 LGHDT and CDR2 YNNKEL come from the germline V gene (reference sequence). This CDR3 reads CASSQEGTRIHLRYGYTF. In nucleotides, the CDR3 is TGTGCCAGCAGCCAAGAGGGTACGAGAATCCACCTCCGCTATGGCTACACCTTC.

This chain links TRBV7-9 with TRBJ2-7; 8 nucleotides agree with TRBD2. The germline V gene encodes CDR1 SEHNR and CDR2 FQNEAQ (reference sequence). The V gene end was trimmed by 5 bases and the J gene end by 2 bases; junction bases not matched to a gene: 8. CDR3 length: 15 amino acids. CDR3 in amino acids: CASSPDGGVAYEQYF. CDR3 sequence (DNA): TGTGCCAGCAGCCCAGACGGGGGGGTCGCCTACGAGCAGTACTTC.

This clonotype turned up a few times. The chain carries TRBV12-3 or TRBV12-4 and TRBJ1-2, with 8 positions matching TRBD1. The J segment lost 4 bases and the V segment lost 5 bases, leaving 12 bases of the junction unmatched. The CDR3 is 16 residues long. CDR3 loop: CASSPRGQATRYGYTF. CDR3 coding DNA: TGTGCCAGCAGTCCTAGGGGACAGGCGACTCGCTATGGCTACACCTTC.

The chain carries TRBV7-6 and TRBJ2-2, with D uncertain. In germline, CDR1 is SGHVS, CDR2 FNYEAQ. This CDR3 is built from 15 residues. The germline V and J ends were trimmed by 5 bases and 5 bases, with 15 bases remaining between them. The CDR3 loop is CASSPEAYGTGELFF. The CDR3 DNA reads as TGTGCCAGCAGCCCAGAGGCTTACGGAACCGGGGAGCTGTTTTTT. The variable domain in full, completed from reference TRBV7-6 and TRBJ2-2, reads GAGVSQSPRYKVTKRGQDVALRCDPISGHVSLYWYRQALGQGPEFLTYFNYEAQQDKSGLPNDRFSAERPEGSISTLTIQRTEQRDSAMYRCASSPEAYGTGELFFGEGSRLTVL.

The chain has TRBV5-6 and TRBJ2-5, with 10 bases identical to TRBD2. V shed 1 base and J 2 bases; nucleotides not matched to a gene: 14. From germline, CDR1 is SGHDT and CDR2 YYEEEE. The CDR3 length is 19 residues. The CDR3 nucleotides read TGTGCCAGCAGCTTGTTGGGCTTGGGGGCTAGCGGGGGACAAGAGACCCAGTACTTC. It codes for CASSLLGLGASGGQETQYF.

The rearrangement links TRBV5-1 to TRBJ2-3; D uncertain. This CDR3 has 17 amino acids. The germline CDR1 and CDR2 sequences are SGHRS and YFSETQ. V dropped 2 bases and J dropped 0 bases, with 16 bases sitting between them. The CDR3 DNA is TGCGCCAGCAGCTTACTAATGATCCGCACTAGCACAGATACGCAGTATTTT. It specifies CASSLLMIRTSTDTQYF.

The V call is TRBV25-1, the J call TRBJ1-2; 7 bases agree with TRBD1. In germline, CDR1 is MGHDK, CDR2 SYGVNS. The CDR3 has 17 amino acids. V lost 4 bases to trimming and J lost 5 bases; unmatched junction nucleotides: 16. CDR3 residues: CASSGQTGRGLTYGYTF. The CDR3 nucleotides are TGTGCCAGCAGTGGTCAGACAGGGAGGGGATTGACTTATGGCTACACCTTC.

Regarding this clonotype: One end of the junction varies from germline; a read error may be responsible. V gene TRBV2 combines with J gene TRBJ1-1, with a tentative D call TRBD1 (6 bases). CDR3 length: 15 amino acids. CDR1 SNHLY and CDR2 FYNNEI come from the germline V gene. This chain's CDR3 is CASRRGAFPNAEAFF. The DNA for the CDR3 is TGTGCCAGCAGGAGGGGGGCCTTTCCGAACGCTGAAGCTTTCTTT. Filled out from reference TRBV2 and TRBJ1-1, the complete variable domain reads EPEVTQTPSHQVTQMGQEVILRCVPISNHLYFYWYRQILGQKVEFLVSFYNNEISEKSEIFDDQFSVERPDGSNFTLKIRSTKLEDSAMYFCASRRGAFPNAEAFFGQGTRLTVV.

With respect to this clonotype: A junction end diverges from the germline sequence, so it may reflect a read error. This chain links TRBV7-9 with TRBJ2-1, with 9 bases identical to TRBD2. Germline V gives CDR1 SEHNR, CDR2 FQNEAQ (reference sequence). The CDR3 length is 15 residues. CDR3 nucleotide sequence: TGTGCCAGCAGCTTAGTTGTACTAGCGGGTTGGCTAGAGGTCTTC. It encodes CASSLVVLAGWLEVF. Full variable domain (missing parts from reference TRBV7-9 and TRBJ2-1): DTGVSQNPRHKITKRGQNVTFRCDPISEHNRLYWYRQTLGQGPEFLTYFQNEAQLEKSRLLSDRFSAERPKGSFSTLEIQRTEQGDSAMYLCASSLVVLAGWLEVFGPGTRLTVL.

The genes are TRBV20-1 and TRBJ2-3; D gene ambiguous. CDR3 length: 15 residues. CDR1 and CDR2 (germline): DFQATT, SNEGSKA (reference sequence). V was clipped by 5 bases and J by 2 bases, with 17 bases between them. As DNA, the CDR3 is TGCAGTGCTTCCGTTCTAGGGTGGGACACAGATACGCAGTATTTT. The encoded protein is CSASVLGWDTDTQYF.

This clonotype was seen repeatedly, ten times or more. V usage is TRBV3-1 and J usage is TRBJ2-1; D is unresolved. The CDR3 is 14 amino acids. The germline V gene encodes CDR1 LGHDT and CDR2 YNNKEL (reference sequence). The V end was cut by 1 base, the J end by 4 bases, with 8 bases between. As DNA, the CDR3 is TGTGCCAGCAGCCAAGGGGGTGGTTACAATGAGCAGTTCTTC. Translating gives CASSQGGGYNEQFF.

The chain recombines TRBV18 with TRBJ2-7, with a possible D match to TRBD2 (5 bases). V lost 3 bases and J lost 0, with 12 bases in between. Germline-derived CDR1 and CDR2 are KGHSH and LQKENI. CDR3 size: 15 residues. The CDR3 reads CASSPDPGGSYEQYF. The CDR3 nucleotides are TGTGCCAGCTCACCCGACCCCGGAGGCTCCTACGAGCAGTACTTC.

This clonotype came up a few times. This chain links TRBV9 with TRBJ1-5, with D tentatively TRBD1 (6 bases). The CDR3 covers 15 residues. The V and J ends lost 4 bases and 3 bases respectively, with 14 bases between them. From germline, CDR1 is SGDLS and CDR2 YYNGEE. The CDR3 nucleotides are TGTGCCAGCAGCTTACAGGGAGGCCTCAATCAGCCCCAGCATTTT. This gives the protein CASSLQGGLNQPQHF.

The gene calls are TRBV9 and TRBJ2-2; 9 bases match TRBD2. With 4 bases clipped from V and 7 bases from J, the junction kept 11 bases outside the gene matches. Germline V gives CDR1 SGDLS, CDR2 YYNGEE. The CDR3 runs 16 residues. The CDR3 region is CASSYVVGSGGGELFF. In DNA form, the CDR3 reads TGTGCCAGCAGCTACGTAGTTGGTAGCGGGGGCGGGGAGCTGTTTTTT.

In this sample, this clonotype turned up a few times. The chain employs TRBV20-1 and TRBJ2-1; no clear D. The CDR3 covers 18 residues. Germline-derived CDR1 and CDR2 are DFQATT and SNEGSKA (reference sequence). Trimming removed 0 bases at V and 0 bases at J, with 18 bases between. The CDR3 protein is CSARDFLERFSSYNEQFF. CDR3 nucleotide sequence: TGCAGTGCTAGAGATTTTCTAGAACGGTTTAGCTCCTACAATGAGCAGTTCTTC.

This clonotype was found a few times. The chain couples TRBV4-1 to TRBJ2-7, with 9 bases matching TRBD2. Trimming took 5 bases from V and 3 from J; bases not matched to a gene: 8. Germline CDR1 is MGHRA and CDR2 is YSYEKL. The CDR3 covers 15 residues. CDR3 protein: CASSFRGSGGYEQYF. As DNA, the CDR3 is TGCGCCAGCAGCTTCAGGGGTAGCGGGGGCTACGAGCAGTACTTC.

This clonotype has just a few counts. The V call is TRBV5-6, the J call TRBJ2-1, with a weak D call TRBD1 (5 bases). The CDR3 consists of 16 residues. Trimming shortened V by 1 base and J by 7 bases, and 18 bases separated the two germline ends. CDR1 SGHDT and CDR2 YYEEEE come from the germline V gene. The CDR3 loop reads CASSLSGTGRANEQFF. CDR3 bases: TGTGCCAGCAGCTTGTCCGGTACTGGCAGGGCAAATGAGCAGTTCTTC.

V and J are TRBV18 and TRBJ2-7; D is perhaps TRBD1 (6 bases). The length of the CDR3 is 14 residues. Germline lookup yields CDR1 KGHSH and CDR2 LQKENI. V was pared by 2 bases and J by 2 bases, with 10 bases between. The CDR3 loop reads CASSPSGDPYEQYF. CDR3 nucleotide sequence: TGTGCCAGCTCACCATCAGGGGACCCCTACGAGCAGTACTTC.

This clonotype was seen a few times. The V and J genes are TRBV12-3 or TRBV12-4 and TRBJ1-4; TRBD1 is a possible D gene (6 bases). V was trimmed by 7 bases and J by 7 bases, leaving 10 bases between them. This CDR3 spans 12 amino acids. The CDR3 DNA follows: TGTGCCAGCACCGGGGGCAGTGAAAAACTGTTTTTT. It yields the protein CASTGGSEKLFF.

This clonotype was seen only a few times. CDR3 bases: TGTGCCATCAGTGAGTCGTTCGGAGCTAACTATGGCTACACCTTC. It codes for CAISESFGANYGYTF. The rearrangement joins TRBV10-3 to TRBJ1-2; D remains ambiguous. The length of the CDR3 is 15 residues. Germline CDR1 is ENHRY and CDR2 is SYGVKD. The ends were cut back, 0 bases at V and 0 bases at J, with 8 bases in the middle.

This clonotype was observed many times. The chain links TRBV13 to TRBJ1-1; 8 nucleotides align to TRBD1. In germline, CDR1 is PRHDT, CDR2 FYEKMQ (reference sequence). The CDR3 extends over 15 amino acids. V dropped 5 bases and J dropped 2; count of bases not matched to a gene: 7. The CDR3: CASSPRTGRNTEAFF. The CDR3 DNA reads as TGTGCCAGCAGCCCGCGGACAGGGAGAAACACTGAAGCTTTCTTT.

In this sample, this clonotype turned up a few times. V usage is TRBV6-5 and J usage is TRBJ1-2; D is ambiguous. The CDR3 has 17 amino acids. V was shortened by 0 bases and J by 4 bases, with 18 bases between the two germline ends. In germline, CDR1 is MNHEY, CDR2 SVGAGI. The CDR3 DNA follows: TGTGCCAGCAGTTACTCCTCGGGCGGGTCGAGACTCTATGGCTACACCTTC. Residues: CASSYSSGGSRLYGYTF.